This entry concerns a single T cell receptor beta chain. The PCR employed 60 Vbeta primers together with 13 Jbeta primers. Repertoires were generated with immunoSEQ multiplex PCR, while TCRdb's copy carries only in-frame clones and drops some. The sample shows roughly 150,000 clones, 80% to 90% of them seen only once. Germline-derived CDR1 and CDR2 are SGHTA and FQGNSA. V was clipped by 1 base and J by 7 bases, with 5 bases between them. This CDR3 contains 11 residues. This sample was included in a study of cytomegalovirus exposure and HLA in healthy donors. The sample was PBMCs. This chain links TRBV7-2 with TRBJ2-7; D unclear. The clonotype originates from a male donor in good health and CMV-seronegative. CDR3 residues: CASSLVVEQYF. CDR3 DNA: TGTGCCAGCAGCTTAGTCGTTGAGCAGTACTTC.